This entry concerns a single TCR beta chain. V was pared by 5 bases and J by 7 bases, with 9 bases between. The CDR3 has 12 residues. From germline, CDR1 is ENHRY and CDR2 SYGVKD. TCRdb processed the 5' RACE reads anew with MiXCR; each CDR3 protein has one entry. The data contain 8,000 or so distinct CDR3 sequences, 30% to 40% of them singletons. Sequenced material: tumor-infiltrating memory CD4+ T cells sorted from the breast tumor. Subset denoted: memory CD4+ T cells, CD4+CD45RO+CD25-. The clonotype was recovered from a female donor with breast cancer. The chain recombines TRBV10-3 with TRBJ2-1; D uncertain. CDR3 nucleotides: TGTGCCATCAGTACCATAGGGAATGAGCAGTTCTTC. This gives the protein CAISTIGNEQFF.